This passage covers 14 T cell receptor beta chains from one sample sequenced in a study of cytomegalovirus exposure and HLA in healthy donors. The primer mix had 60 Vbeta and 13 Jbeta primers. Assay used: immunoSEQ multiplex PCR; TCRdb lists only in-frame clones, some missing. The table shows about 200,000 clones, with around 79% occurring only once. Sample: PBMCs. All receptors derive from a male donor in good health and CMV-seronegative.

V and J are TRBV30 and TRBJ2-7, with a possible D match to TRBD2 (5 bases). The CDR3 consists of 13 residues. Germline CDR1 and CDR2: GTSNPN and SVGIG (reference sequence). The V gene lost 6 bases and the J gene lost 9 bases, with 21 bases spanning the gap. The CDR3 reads CACSHTITSRQYF. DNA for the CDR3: TGTGCCTGCTCACACACTATAACTAGTCGGCAGTACTTC.

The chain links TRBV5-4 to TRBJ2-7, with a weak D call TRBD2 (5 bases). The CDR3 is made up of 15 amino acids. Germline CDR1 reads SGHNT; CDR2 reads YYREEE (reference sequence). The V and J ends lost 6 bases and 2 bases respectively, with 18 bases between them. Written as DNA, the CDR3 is TGTGCCAGCACGACCCTGGACGGGGATCCCTACGAGCAGTACTTC. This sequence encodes CASTTLDGDPYEQYF.

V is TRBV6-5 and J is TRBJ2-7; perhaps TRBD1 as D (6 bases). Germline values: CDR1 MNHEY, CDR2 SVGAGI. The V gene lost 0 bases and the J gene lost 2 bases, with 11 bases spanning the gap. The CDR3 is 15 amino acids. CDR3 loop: CASSYSIGTPYEQYF. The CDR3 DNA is TGTGCCAGCAGTTACTCGATTGGGACACCCTACGAGCAGTACTTC.

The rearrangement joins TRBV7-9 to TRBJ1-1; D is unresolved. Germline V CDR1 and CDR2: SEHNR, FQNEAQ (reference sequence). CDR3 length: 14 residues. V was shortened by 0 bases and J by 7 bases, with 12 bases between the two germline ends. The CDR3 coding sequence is TGTGCCAGCAGCTTAGCGAAAGAGCGAGATGAAGCTTTCTTT. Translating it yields CASSLAKERDEAFF.

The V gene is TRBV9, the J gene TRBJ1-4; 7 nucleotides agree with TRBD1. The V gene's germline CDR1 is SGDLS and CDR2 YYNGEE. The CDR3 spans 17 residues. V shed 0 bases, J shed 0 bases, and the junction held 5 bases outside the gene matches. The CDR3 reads CASSVGDSLATNEKLFF. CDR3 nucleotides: TGTGCCAGCAGCGTAGGGGACAGCCTCGCAACTAATGAAAAACTGTTTTTT.

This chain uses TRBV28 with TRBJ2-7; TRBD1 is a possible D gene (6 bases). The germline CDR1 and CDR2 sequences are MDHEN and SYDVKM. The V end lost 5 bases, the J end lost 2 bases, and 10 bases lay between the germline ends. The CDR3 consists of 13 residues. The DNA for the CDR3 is TGTGCCAGCAGTCCCGGGACACCCTACGAGCAGTACTTC. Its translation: CASSPGTPYEQYF.

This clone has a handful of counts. Written as DNA, the CDR3 is TGTGCCAGCAGTTCACAGGGTTTCCCAATGAACACTGAAGCTTTCTTT. Its translation: CASSSQGFPMNTEAFF. The V call is TRBV28, the J call TRBJ1-1, with D possibly being TRBD1 (6 bases). Germline V gene data show CDR1 as MDHEN and CDR2 as SYDVKM. This CDR3 is 16 amino acids long. V lost 4 bases, J lost 0 bases, and 15 bases lay in between. Full variable domain (missing parts from reference TRBV28 and TRBJ1-1): DVKVTQSSRYLVKRTGEKVFLECVQDMDHENMFWYRQDPGLGLRLIYFSYDVKMKEKGDIPEGYSVSREKKERFSLILESASTNQTSMYLCASSSQGFPMNTEAFFGQGTRLTVV.

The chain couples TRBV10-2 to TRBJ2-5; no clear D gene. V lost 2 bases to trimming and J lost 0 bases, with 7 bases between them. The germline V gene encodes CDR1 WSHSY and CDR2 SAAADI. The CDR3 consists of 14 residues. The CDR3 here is CASSEVSYQETQYF. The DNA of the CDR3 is TGCGCCAGCAGTGAGGTGTCGTACCAAGAGACCCAGTACTTC.

The CDR3 sequence: CASSLAMETQYF. The CDR3 region has the DNA TGCGCCAGCAGCTTGGCCATGGAGACCCAGTACTTC. The rearrangement uses TRBV5-1 and TRBJ2-5, with D hard to call. CDR3 length: 12 residues. Trimming stripped 0 bases from V and 5 bases from J, with 5 bases between. The germline CDR1 and CDR2 sequences are SGHRS and YFSETQ.

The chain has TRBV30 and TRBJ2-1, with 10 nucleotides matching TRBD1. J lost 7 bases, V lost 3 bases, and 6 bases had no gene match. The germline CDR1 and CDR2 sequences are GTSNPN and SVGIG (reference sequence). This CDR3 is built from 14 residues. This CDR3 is CAWSRDRGLNEQFF. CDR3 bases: TGTGCCTGGAGCCGGGACAGGGGTTTGAATGAGCAGTTCTTC.

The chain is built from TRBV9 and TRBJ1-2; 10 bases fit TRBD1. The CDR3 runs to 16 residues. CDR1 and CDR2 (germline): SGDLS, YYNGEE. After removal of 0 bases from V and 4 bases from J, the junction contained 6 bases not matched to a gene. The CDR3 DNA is TGTGCCAGCAGCGTAGCTTGGACAGGGGGGTCCTATGGCTACACCTTC. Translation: CASSVAWTGGSYGYTF.

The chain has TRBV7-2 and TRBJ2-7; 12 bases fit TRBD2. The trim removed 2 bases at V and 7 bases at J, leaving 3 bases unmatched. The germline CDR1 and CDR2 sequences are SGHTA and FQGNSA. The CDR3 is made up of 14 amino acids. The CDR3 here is CASSLRLAGGEQYF. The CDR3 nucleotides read TGTGCCAGCAGCTTAAGGCTAGCGGGGGGGGAGCAGTACTTC.

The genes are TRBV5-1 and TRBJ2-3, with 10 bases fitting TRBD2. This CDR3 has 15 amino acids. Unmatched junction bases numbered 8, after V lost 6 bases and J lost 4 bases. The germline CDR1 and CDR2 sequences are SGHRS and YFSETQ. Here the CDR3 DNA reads TGCGCCAGCACGGGCGGACTAGCGGTGGCAGATACGCAGTATTTT. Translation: CASTGGLAVADTQYF.

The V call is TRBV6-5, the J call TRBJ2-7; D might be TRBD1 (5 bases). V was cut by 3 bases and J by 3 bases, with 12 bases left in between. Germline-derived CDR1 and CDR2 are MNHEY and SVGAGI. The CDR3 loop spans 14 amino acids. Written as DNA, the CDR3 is TGTGCCAGCAGTTATACCGACAGCGACTACGAGCAGTACTTC. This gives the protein CASSYTDSDYEQYF.